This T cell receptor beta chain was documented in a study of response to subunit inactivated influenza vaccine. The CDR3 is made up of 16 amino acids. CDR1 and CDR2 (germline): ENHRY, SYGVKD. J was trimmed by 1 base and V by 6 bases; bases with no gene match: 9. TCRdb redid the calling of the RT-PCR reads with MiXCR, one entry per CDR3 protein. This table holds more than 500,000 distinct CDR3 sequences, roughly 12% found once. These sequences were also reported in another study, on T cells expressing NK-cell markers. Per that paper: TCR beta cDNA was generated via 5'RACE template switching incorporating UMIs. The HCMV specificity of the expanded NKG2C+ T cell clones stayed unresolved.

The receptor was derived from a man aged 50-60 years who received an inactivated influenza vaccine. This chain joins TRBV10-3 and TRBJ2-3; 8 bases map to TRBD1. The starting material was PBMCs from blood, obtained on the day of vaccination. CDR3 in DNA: TGTGCCATCAGCCCCCCGACAGGGGTTGGCACAGATACGCAGTATTTT. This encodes CAISPPTGVGTDTQYF.